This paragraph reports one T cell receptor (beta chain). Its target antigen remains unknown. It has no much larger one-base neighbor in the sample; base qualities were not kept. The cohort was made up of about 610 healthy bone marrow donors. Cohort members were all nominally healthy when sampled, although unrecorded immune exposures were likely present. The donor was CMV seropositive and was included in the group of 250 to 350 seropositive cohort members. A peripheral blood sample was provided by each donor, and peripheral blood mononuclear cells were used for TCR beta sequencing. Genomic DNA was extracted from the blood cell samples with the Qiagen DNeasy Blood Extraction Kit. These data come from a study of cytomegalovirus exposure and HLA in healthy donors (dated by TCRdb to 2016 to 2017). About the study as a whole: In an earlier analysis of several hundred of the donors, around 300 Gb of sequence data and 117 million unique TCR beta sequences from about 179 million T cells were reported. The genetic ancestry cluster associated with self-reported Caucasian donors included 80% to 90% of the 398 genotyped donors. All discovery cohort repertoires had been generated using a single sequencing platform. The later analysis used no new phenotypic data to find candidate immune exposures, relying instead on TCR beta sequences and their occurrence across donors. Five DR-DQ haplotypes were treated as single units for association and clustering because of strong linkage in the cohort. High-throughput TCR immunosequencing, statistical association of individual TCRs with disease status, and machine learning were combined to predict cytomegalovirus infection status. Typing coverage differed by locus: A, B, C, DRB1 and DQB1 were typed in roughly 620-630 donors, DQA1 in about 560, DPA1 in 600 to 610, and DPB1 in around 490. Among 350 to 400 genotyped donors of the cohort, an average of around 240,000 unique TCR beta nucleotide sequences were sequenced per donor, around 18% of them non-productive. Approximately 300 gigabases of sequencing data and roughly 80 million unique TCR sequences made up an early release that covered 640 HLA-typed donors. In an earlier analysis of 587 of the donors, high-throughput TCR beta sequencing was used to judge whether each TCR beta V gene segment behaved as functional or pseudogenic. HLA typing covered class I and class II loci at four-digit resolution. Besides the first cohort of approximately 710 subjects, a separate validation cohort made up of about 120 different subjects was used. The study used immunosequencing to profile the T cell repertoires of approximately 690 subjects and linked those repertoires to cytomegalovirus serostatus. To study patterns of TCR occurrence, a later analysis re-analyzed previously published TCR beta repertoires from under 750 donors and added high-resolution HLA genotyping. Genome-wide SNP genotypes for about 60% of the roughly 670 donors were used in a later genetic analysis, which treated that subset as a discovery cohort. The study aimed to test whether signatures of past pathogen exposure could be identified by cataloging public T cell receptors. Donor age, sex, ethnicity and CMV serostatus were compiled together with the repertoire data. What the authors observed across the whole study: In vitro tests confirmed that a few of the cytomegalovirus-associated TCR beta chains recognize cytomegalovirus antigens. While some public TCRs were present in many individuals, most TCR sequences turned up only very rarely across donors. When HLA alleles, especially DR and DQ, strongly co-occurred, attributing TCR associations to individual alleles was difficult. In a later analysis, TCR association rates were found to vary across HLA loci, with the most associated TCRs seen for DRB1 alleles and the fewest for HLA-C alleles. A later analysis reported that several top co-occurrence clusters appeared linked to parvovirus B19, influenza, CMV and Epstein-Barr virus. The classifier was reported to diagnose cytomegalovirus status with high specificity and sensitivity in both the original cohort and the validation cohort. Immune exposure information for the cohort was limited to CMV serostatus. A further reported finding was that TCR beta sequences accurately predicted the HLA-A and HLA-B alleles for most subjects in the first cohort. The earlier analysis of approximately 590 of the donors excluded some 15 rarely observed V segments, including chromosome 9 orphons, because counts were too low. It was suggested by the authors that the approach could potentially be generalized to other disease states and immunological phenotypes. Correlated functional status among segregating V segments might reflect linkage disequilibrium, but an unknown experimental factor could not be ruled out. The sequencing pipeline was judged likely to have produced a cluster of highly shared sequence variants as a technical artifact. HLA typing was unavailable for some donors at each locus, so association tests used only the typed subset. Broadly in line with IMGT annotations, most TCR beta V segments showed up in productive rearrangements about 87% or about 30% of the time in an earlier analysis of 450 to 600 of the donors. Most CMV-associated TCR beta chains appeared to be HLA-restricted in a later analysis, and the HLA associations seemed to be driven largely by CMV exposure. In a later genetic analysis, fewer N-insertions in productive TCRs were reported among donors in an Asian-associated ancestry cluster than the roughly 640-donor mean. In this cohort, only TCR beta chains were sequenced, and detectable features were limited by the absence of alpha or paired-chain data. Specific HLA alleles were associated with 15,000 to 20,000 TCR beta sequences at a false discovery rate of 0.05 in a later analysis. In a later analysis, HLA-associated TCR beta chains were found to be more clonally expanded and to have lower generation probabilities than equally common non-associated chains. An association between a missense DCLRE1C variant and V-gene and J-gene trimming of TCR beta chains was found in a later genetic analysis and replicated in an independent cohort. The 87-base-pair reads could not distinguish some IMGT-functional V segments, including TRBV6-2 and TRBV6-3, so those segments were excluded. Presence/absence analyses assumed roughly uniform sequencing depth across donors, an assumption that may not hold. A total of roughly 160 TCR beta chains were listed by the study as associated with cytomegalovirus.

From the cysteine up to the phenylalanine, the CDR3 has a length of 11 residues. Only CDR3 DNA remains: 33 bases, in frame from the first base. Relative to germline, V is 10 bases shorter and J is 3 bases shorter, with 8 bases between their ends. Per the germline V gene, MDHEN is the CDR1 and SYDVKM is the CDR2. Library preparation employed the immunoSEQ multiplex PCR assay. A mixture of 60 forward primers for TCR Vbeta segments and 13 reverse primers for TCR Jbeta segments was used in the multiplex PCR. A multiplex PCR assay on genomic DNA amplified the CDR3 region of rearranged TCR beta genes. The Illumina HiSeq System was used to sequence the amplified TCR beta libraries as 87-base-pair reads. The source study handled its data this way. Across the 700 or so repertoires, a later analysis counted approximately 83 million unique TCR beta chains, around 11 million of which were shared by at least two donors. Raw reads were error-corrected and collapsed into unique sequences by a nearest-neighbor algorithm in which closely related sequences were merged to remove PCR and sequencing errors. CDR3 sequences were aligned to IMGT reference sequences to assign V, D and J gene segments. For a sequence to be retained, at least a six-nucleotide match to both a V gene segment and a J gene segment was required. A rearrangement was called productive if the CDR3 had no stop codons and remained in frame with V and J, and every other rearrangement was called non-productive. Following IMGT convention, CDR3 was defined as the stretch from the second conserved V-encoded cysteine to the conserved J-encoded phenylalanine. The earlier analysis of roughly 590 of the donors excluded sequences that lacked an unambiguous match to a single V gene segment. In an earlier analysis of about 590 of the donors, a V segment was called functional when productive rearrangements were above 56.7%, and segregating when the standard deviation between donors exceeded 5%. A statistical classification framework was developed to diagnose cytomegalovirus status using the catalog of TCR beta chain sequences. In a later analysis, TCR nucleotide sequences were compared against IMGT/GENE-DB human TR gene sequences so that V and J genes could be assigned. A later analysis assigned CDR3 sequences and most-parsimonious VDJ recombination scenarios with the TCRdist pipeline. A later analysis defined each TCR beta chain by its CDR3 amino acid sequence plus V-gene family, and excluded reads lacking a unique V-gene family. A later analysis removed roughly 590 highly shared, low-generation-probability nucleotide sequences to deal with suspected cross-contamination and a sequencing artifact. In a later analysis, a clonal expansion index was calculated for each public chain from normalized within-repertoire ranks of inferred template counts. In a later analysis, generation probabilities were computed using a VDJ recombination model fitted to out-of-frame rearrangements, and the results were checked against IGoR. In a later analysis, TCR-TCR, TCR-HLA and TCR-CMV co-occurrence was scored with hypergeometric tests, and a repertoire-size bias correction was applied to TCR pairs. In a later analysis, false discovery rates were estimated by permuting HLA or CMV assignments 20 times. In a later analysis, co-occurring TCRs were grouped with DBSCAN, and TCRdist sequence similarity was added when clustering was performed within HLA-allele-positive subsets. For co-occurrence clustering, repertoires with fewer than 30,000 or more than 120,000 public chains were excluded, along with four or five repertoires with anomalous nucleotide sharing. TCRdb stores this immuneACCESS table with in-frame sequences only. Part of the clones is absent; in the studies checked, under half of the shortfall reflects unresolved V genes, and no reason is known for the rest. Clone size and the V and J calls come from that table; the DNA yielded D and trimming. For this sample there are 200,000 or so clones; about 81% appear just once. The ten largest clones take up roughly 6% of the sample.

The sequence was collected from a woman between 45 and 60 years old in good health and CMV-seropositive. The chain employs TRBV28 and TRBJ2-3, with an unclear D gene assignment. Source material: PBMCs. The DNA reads TGTGCCATCGGGTTTACAGATACGCAGTATTTT. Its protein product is CAIGFTDTQYF.